The rows below give T cell receptor beta chains drawn from one sample of a study of T cells after yellow fever vaccination. TCRdb analysed the 5' RACE reads with MiXCR anew, one entry per CDR3 protein. The data hold about 630,000 distinct CDR3 sequences, with around 12% observed a single time. The source material was PBMCs, sampled on the day of the yellow fever booster vaccination. These receptors were obtained from a man aged 30 to 39 who received the YFV17D yellow fever vaccine. The CDR3 runs from the conserved cysteine through the conserved F or W. A D gene is named only where the DNA matches it firmly. For some rows the clone size is stated as once, few or many, or as a class when expanded; others skip it.

v_call	j_call	clone_size	d_call	cdr3_nt	cdr3_aa
TRBV30	TRBJ1-5	.	.	TGTGCCTGCGAGGGTCTAGGCAATCAGCCCCAGCATTTT	CACEGLGNQPQHF
TRBV5-1	TRBJ2-7	many	TRBD1	TGCGCCAGTGGCTTTGGGACAGGGGGCTCCGAGCAGTACTTC	CASGFGTGGSEQYF
TRBV12-3/TRBV12-4	TRBJ2-1	.	TRBD1	TGTGCCAGCAGCACTGCCGGGACAGCCTACAATGAGCAGTTCTTC	CASSTAGTAYNEQFF
TRBV2	TRBJ1-5	few	TRBD1	TGTGCCAGCGCAGGGTGGGCAGGGGGCAGTCAGCCCCAGCATTTT	CASAGWAGGSQPQHF
TRBV18	TRBJ2-1	.	TRBD1	TGTGCCAGCTCACCCAGACAGGGGGAAGGCGACAATGAGCAGTTCTTC	CASSPRQGEGDNEQFF
TRBV18	TRBJ2-1	many	TRBD2	TGTGCCAGCTCACGCGGACTAGCGGGAGTGGTGAATGAGCAGTTCTTC	CASSRGLAGVVNEQFF
TRBV14	TRBJ2-1	many	.	TGTGCCAGCAGCCAAGATATTAGCGGCTTGCAGTTCTTC	CASSQDISGLQFF
TRBV6-6	TRBJ2-5	few	TRBD1	TGTGCCAGCGGGGACAGGGCGGAAAAGACCCAGTACTTC	CASGDRAEKTQYF
TRBV6-1	TRBJ1-6	.	.	TGTGCCAGCCGACCCCCAGTGGGTAATTCACCCCTCCACTTT	CASRPPVGNSPLHF
TRBV29-1	TRBJ1-2	once	TRBD1	TGCAGCGTTGGGGACAGAAACTATGGCTACACCTTC	CSVGDRNYGYTF
TRBV5-1	TRBJ2-1	few	.	TGCGCCAGCAGCATTCAGGAGACCCCCTACAATGAGCAGTTCTTC	CASSIQETPYNEQFF
TRBV27	TRBJ2-3	few	TRBD2	TGTGCCAGCAGTTTCGCGGGAGTCTTCACAGATACGCAGTATTTT	CASSFAGVFTDTQYF
TRBV15	TRBJ1-3	few	.	TGTGCCACCAGCAGAGATGGGGGGTCCCACTCTGGAAACACCATATATTTT	CATSRDGGSHSGNTIYF
TRBV2	TRBJ2-7	.	TRBD2	TGTGCCAGCACCGGACTAGCGGGAGTTCACGAGCAGTACTTC	CASTGLAGVHEQYF
TRBV12-3/TRBV12-4	TRBJ2-2	few	TRBD1	TGTGCCAGCACTCTACAGGGGGCGAACACCGGGGAGCTGTTTTTT	CASTLQGANTGELFF
TRBV20-1	TRBJ2-7	.	.	TGCAGTGCTAGAATGGGTCTGCCCCGCTACGAGCAGTACTTC	CSARMGLPRYEQYF
TRBV12-3/TRBV12-4	TRBJ2-5	.	TRBD2	TGTGCCAGCAGGCCTACTAGCGGACAAGAGACCCAGTACTTC	CASRPTSGQETQYF
TRBV6-2/TRBV6-3	TRBJ2-1	.	TRBD2	TGTGCCAGCAGTTACCTCCTAGCGGCCTCCTACAATGAGCAGTTCTTC	CASSYLLAASYNEQFF
TRBV28	TRBJ2-7	few	.	TGTGCCAGCATGGTCAAGGGGTACGAGCAGTACTTC	CASMVKGYEQYF
TRBV6-5	TRBJ1-2	few	TRBD1	TGTGCCAGCAGTTACCCGGCAGGGGGCTACTATGGCTACACCTTC	CASSYPAGGYYGYTF
TRBV6-2/TRBV6-3	TRBJ2-7	.	TRBD1	TGTGCCAGCAGGGGGACAGGGGCCACCGGTGAGCAGTACTTC	CASRGTGATGEQYF
TRBV12-3/TRBV12-4	TRBJ2-4	.	TRBD2	TGTGCCAGCAGCGCTAGCGGTCTAGCCAAAAACATTCAGTACTTC	CASSASGLAKNIQYF
TRBV5-1	TRBJ2-3	many	.	TGCGCCAGCAGCCTCGGTGGAAGACAGGCAGATACGCAGTATTTT	CASSLGGRQADTQYF
TRBV10-3	TRBJ2-3	many	TRBD2	TGTGCCAGCCAAACTAGCGGGAGTTCAGATACGCAGTATTTT	CASQTSGSSDTQYF
TRBV9	TRBJ2-7	few	TRBD2	TGTGCCAGCAGCGCTTTAGCGGGAGGGAACTACGAGCAGTACTTC	CASSALAGGNYEQYF
TRBV28	TRBJ2-7	few	.	TGTGCCAGCAGTTTAGTACATATCTCCTACGAGCAGTACTTC	CASSLVHISYEQYF
TRBV7-2	TRBJ2-3	.	.	TGTGCCAGCAACCCAGGTGCGGAGGCATATGGCACAGATACGCAGTATTTT	CASNPGAEAYGTDTQYF
TRBV9	TRBJ2-5	few	TRBD1	TGTGCCAGCAGCGGCCGGGACAGCGCCCAAGAGACCCAGTACTTC	CASSGRDSAQETQYF
TRBV11-2	TRBJ1-1	many	.	TGCGCCAGCAGCTTAAGAGAAAACACTGAAGCTTTCTTT	CASSLRENTEAFF
TRBV20-1	TRBJ2-1	few	TRBD2	TGCAGTGCCGACTGGTCAGGGACTAGCCGGTACAATGAGCAGTTCTTC	CSADWSGTSRYNEQFF
TRBV7-9	TRBJ1-1	.	.	TGTGCCAGCAGCTTGGCGGGTGCCACTGAAGCTTTCTTT	CASSLAGATEAFF
TRBV5-5	TRBJ2-7	.	.	TGTGCCAGCAGCGGAGGGGAAACCGGCCTATACGAGCAGTACTTC	CASSGGETGLYEQYF
TRBV6-2/TRBV6-3	TRBJ2-7	few	.	TGTGCCAGCAGTTACCCTATGACCGGGCTCGACGAGCAGTACTTC	CASSYPMTGLDEQYF
TRBV18	TRBJ1-4	few	.	TGTGCCAGCTCACGGGGGTTACGGAATGAAAAACTGTTTTTT	CASSRGLRNEKLFF
TRBV6-5	TRBJ2-2	few	.	TGTGCCAGCAGTTACTCTCGGGAGTTCGGGGAGCTGTTTTTT	CASSYSREFGELFF
TRBV5-1	TRBJ2-7	many	.	TGCGCCAGCAGCTTCGGGGGAATCTACGACGAGCAGTACTTC	CASSFGGIYDEQYF
TRBV5-4	TRBJ2-3	.	.	TGTGCCAGCAGCCCCCGGACCCGGAGCACAGATACGCAGTATTTT	CASSPRTRSTDTQYF
TRBV7-9	TRBJ1-1	.	.	TGTGCCAGCAGCCCCGCGACTGAAGCTTTCTTT	CASSPATEAFF
TRBV30	TRBJ2-1	few	TRBD2	TGTGCCTGGAGGACTAGCGGATACAATGAGCAGTTCTTC	CAWRTSGYNEQFF
TRBV6-1	TRBJ1-1	few	.	TGTGCCAGCAAAAGACAGCTGAACACTGAAGCTTTCTTT	CASKRQLNTEAFF
TRBV29-1	TRBJ2-3	many	.	TGCAGCGTGGGGGGCGCTAGCACAGATACGCAGTATTTT	CSVGGASTDTQYF
TRBV29-1	TRBJ2-3	.	TRBD2	TGCAGCGGGGGACTAGCGGTTAGCACAGATACGCAGTATTTT	CSGGLAVSTDTQYF
TRBV5-1	TRBJ2-5	many	TRBD2	TGCGCCAGCAGCCGACTCCCGGGAGGAGACGAGACCCAGTACTTC	CASSRLPGGDETQYF
TRBV4-3	TRBJ2-3	few	TRBD2	TGCGCCAGCAGCCAAGGAGCGGGACGCACAGATACGCAGTATTTT	CASSQGAGRTDTQYF
TRBV5-1	TRBJ1-5	few	.	TGCGCCAGCAGCACGGACGGAAATCAGCCCCAGCATTTT	CASSTDGNQPQHF
TRBV7-2	TRBJ2-1	.	.	TGTGCCAGCAGCTCTTTTTTTTACAATGAGCAGCTCTTC	CASSSFFYNEQLF
TRBV3-1	TRBJ2-1	few	.	TGTGCCAGCAGCCAAGCGGGAGCCTCGGAGAATGAGCAGTTCTTC	CASSQAGASENEQFF
TRBV15	TRBJ1-5	.	TRBD1	TGTGCCACCAGCGGCGGGACAGGGGTTCAGCCCCAGCATTTT	CATSGGTGVQPQHF